This TCR beta chain stems from a study of T-cell reconstitution after alpha-beta-depleted transplantation in children. Findings of the study overall: About two months after transplant, alpha-beta T cells reportedly came from several hundred expanded graft clones. It was newly produced T cells that mostly accounted for T-cell counts and diversity one year after transplant. It was surviving recipient T cells and thymic progenitors that gave some patients high TCRbeta diversity at day 60.

About this clonotype: Its antigen is undetermined.

Unique molecular identifiers were incorporated during preparation of the TCRbeta library. TCRdb re-derived calls from the PCR reads in MiXCR, one entry per CDR3 protein. This sample has some 840,000 distinct CDR3 sequences, with roughly 15% found just once. The starting material was PBMCs, mostly from graft donor cells, obtained 360 days after TCRalphabeta/CD19-depleted stem cell transplant. This clonotype originated in a male patient aged 10 to 17 who had a stem cell transplant for acute lymphoblastic leukemia, so the T cells may come from the graft donor.

The CDR3 nucleotides read TGTGCCAGCAGTTCACCAGGAGTAACTGAAGCTTTCTTT. This encodes CASSSPGVTEAFF. The J gene is TRBJ1-1, the V gene TRBV12-3 or TRBV12-4, with unresolved D. V lost 4 bases to trimming and J lost 5 bases, with 11 bases between them. The CDR3 loop spans 13 amino acids.